Below are 26 T cell receptor beta chains sequenced from a single sample in a study of T cells after yellow fever vaccination. TCRdb reprocessed the 5' RACE reads with MiXCR, giving one entry per CDR3 protein. The table has some 600,000 distinct CDR3 sequences, less than 20% seen once. The sequences come from PBMCs, collected 4 to 5 days after the first yellow fever vaccination. All receptors derive from a man younger than 35 who received the YFV17D yellow fever vaccine.

This clonotype was counted ten times or more. The chain links TRBV5-1 to TRBJ2-3; 10 nucleotides match TRBD1. The length of the CDR3 is 14 residues. Germline lookup yields CDR1 SGHRS and CDR2 YFSETQ. V was clipped by 4 bases and J by 7 bases; unmatched bases: 6. The chain's CDR3 is CASSPGQGGNTQYF. The CDR3 bases are TGCGCCAGCAGCCCAGGACAGGGGGGAAATACGCAGTATTTT.

This clonotype appeared a few times. The chain uses TRBV7-2 and TRBJ1-6; the D is unclear. Trimming removed 3 bases at V and 3 bases at J, with 15 bases between. The CDR3 is made up of 17 amino acids. Germline V gene lookup returns CDR1 SGHTA and CDR2 FQGNSA. CDR3 amino acids: CASSLGPGQIYNSPLHF. The CDR3 DNA sequence: TGTGCCAGCAGCTTGGGCCCCGGGCAGATCTATAATTCACCCCTCCACTTT.

This rearrangement joins TRBV5-1 to TRBJ2-7; D might be TRBD1 (6 bases). The CDR3 contains 14 residues. Germline V gene lookup returns CDR1 SGHRS and CDR2 YFSETQ. V lost 0 bases, J lost 0 bases, and 7 bases lay in between. The CDR3 DNA reads TGCGCCAGCAGCTTGGACAGGGTCTCCTACGAGCAGTACTTC. Protein product: CASSLDRVSYEQYF.

This clonotype turned up a few times. The CDR3 DNA is TGTGCCAGCAGTTACGGAGTCTACTATGGCTACACCTTC. Its translation is CASSYGVYYGYTF. V usage is TRBV6-5 and J usage is TRBJ1-2; unclear D gene. The V end was cut by 2 bases, the J end by 3 bases, with 7 bases between. The CDR3 sequence is 13 residues long. Per the germline V gene, CDR1 is MNHEY and CDR2 is SVGAGI.

The chain joins TRBV7-8 to TRBJ2-5, with 10 bases identical to TRBD2. From germline, CDR1 is SGHVS and CDR2 FQNEAQ. The CDR3 runs to 15 residues. The J segment lost 3 bases and the V segment lost 3 bases, leaving 4 bases of the junction unmatched. The CDR3 loop is CASSFSSGGEETQYF. The CDR3 nucleotides read TGTGCCAGCAGCTTCTCCAGCGGGGGGGAAGAGACCCAGTACTTC.

The chain employs TRBV19 and TRBJ2-2; no clear D. V gave up 2 bases and J gave up 5 bases, with 6 bases separating them. CDR3 length: 13 amino acids. The germline V gene has CDR1 LNHDA and CDR2 SQIVND (reference sequence). The CDR3 protein is CASSISGTGELFF. DNA of the CDR3: TGTGCCAGTAGTATAAGTGGGACCGGGGAGCTGTTTTTT.

V is TRBV5-1 and J is TRBJ2-3; the match to TRBD2 covers 13 bases. CDR1 is SGHRS and CDR2 is YFSETQ in the germline V gene. The CDR3 consists of 17 residues. Unmatched junction bases numbered 7, after V lost 4 bases and J lost 2 bases. This CDR3 is CASSHGLAGAFTDTQYF. In nucleotides, the CDR3 is TGCGCCAGCAGCCACGGACTAGCGGGGGCTTTCACAGATACGCAGTATTTT. Full variable domain (remainder filled in from reference TRBV5-1 and TRBJ2-3): KAGVTQTPRYLIKTRGQQVTLSCSPISGHRSVSWYQQTPGQGLQFLFEYFSETQRNKGNFPGRFSGRQFSNSRSEMNVSTLELGDSALYLCASSHGLAGAFTDTQYFGPGTRLTVL.

The chain recombines TRBV28 with TRBJ1-6; D possibly corresponds to TRBD1 (6 bases). Germline values: CDR1 MDHEN, CDR2 SYDVKM. The V and J ends lost 6 bases and 9 bases respectively, with 18 bases between them. The CDR3 sequence is 15 residues long. CDR3 residues: CASSGTGTLGSPLHF. CDR3 coding DNA: TGTGCCAGCAGCGGGACCGGGACATTGGGTTCACCCCTCCACTTT.

The genes are TRBV5-4 and TRBJ1-4, with 9 bases aligning to TRBD1. V was pared by 6 bases and J by 8 bases, with 5 bases of the junction left unmatched. CDR1 and CDR2 (germline): SGHNT, YYREEE (reference sequence). This CDR3 spans 13 amino acids. CDR3 coding DNA: TGTGCCAGCAATGGACAGGGGACGGAAAAACTGTTTTTT. It encodes CASNGQGTEKLFF.

This chain connects TRBV6-2 or TRBV6-3 to TRBJ2-7; 7 positions agree with TRBD1. Germline V gives CDR1 MNHEY, CDR2 SVGEGT. After removal of 2 bases from V and 0 bases from J, the junction contained 4 bases not matched to a gene. CDR3 length equals 15 residues. In DNA, the CDR3 is TGTGCCAGCAGTTACGACAGGGCCCTCTCCTACGAGCAGTACTTC. Encoded protein: CASSYDRALSYEQYF.

This clonotype was counted only a few times. The V call is TRBV12-3 or TRBV12-4, the J call TRBJ1-1; unclear D gene. V was trimmed by 7 bases and J by 10 bases, leaving 13 bases between them. CDR3 size: 11 residues. CDR3 sequence reads: CASTGLWRAFF. CDR3 bases: TGTGCCAGCACTGGGCTGTGGCGAGCTTTCTTT.

The rearrangement joins TRBV5-1 to TRBJ2-2; D perhaps matches TRBD1 (6 bases). Trimming took 4 bases from V and 7 from J, leaving 17 bases between them. This CDR3 region has 15 residues. Per germline, CDR1 SGHRS and CDR2 YFSETQ. The CDR3 here is CASSLIPQGNGELFF. The CDR3 DNA sequence: TGCGCCAGCAGCCTGATACCACAGGGTAACGGGGAGCTGTTTTTT.

This clonotype has only a few counts. This chain uses TRBV28 with TRBJ1-2; maybe TRBD1 (5 bases). The CDR3 has 12 amino acids. The V and J ends lost 6 bases and 8 bases respectively, with 13 bases between them. CDR1 is MDHEN, CDR2 SYDVKM, per germline. CDR3 bases: TGTGCCAGCAGAGCAGGGTCGGAGGGCTACACCTTC. This encodes CASRAGSEGYTF.

In this sample, this clonotype turned up a few times. The chain couples TRBV20-1 to TRBJ1-2; 8 positions agree with TRBD1. This CDR3 spans 15 amino acids. J gave up 8 bases and V 1 base, and 12 bases lay outside the gene matches. Germline-derived CDR1 and CDR2 are DFQATT and SNEGSKA (reference sequence). The CDR3 sequence is CSARAPGQARGGYTF. The CDR3 bases are TGCAGTGCTAGAGCCCCGGGACAGGCAAGAGGAGGCTACACCTTC.

This clonotype has a handful of counts. The chain carries TRBV9 and TRBJ1-3, with 10 bases matching TRBD1. From germline, CDR1 is SGDLS and CDR2 YYNGEE. The CDR3 is 15 residues long. The V and J ends lost 2 bases and 3 bases, in that order; junction bases with no gene match: 2. This CDR3 is CASSVTGGSGNTIYF. The CDR3, as DNA: TGTGCCAGCAGCGTGACAGGGGGCAGTGGAAACACCATATATTTT.

This clonotype was counted ten times or more. The chain recombines TRBV12-3 or TRBV12-4 with TRBJ2-1, with 16 bases that match TRBD2. Trimming removed 2 bases from V and 7 bases from J; junction bases left unmatched: 5. The CDR3 runs 17 residues. CDR3 DNA sequence: TGTGCCAGCAGTTTAAACCCGGGACTAGCGGGGGGGAATGAGCAGTTCTTC. Its translation is CASSLNPGLAGGNEQFF.

This clonotype was counted only a few times. The chain couples TRBV7-2 to TRBJ2-5; a possible D gene is TRBD1 (6 bases). The CDR3 has 15 residues. The germline CDR1 and CDR2 sequences are SGHTA and FQGNSA. Trimming pared 5 bases from V and 5 bases from J, leaving 18 bases between. The CDR3 DNA is TGTGCCAGCAGCCGTACTCCACAGGGTCGGGAGACCCAGTACTTC. Its translation: CASSRTPQGRETQYF.

V is TRBV5-1 and J is TRBJ1-1; D is unclear. CDR1 is SGHRS, CDR2 YFSETQ, per germline. The CDR3 totals 13 residues. V was pared by 4 bases and J by 6 bases, with 13 bases between. This chain's CDR3 is CASSPLDRPEAFF. The CDR3 DNA reads as TGCGCCAGCAGCCCACTGGATAGGCCTGAAGCTTTCTTT.

A few counts support this clonotype. V usage is TRBV18 and J usage is TRBJ1-4; 7 bases map to TRBD1. With 4 bases clipped from V and 6 bases from J, the junction kept 2 bases outside the gene matches. The CDR3 is 13 amino acids. CDR1 and CDR2 from the germline V gene are KGHSH and LQKENI. The CDR3 DNA is TGTGCCAGCTCACTCACAGGGGATGAAAAACTGTTTTTT. It yields the protein CASSLTGDEKLFF.

The CDR3 region is CASSTRVGQPQHF. CDR3 in DNA: TGTGCCAGCAGTACCAGGGTCGGACAGCCCCAGCATTTT. This chain links TRBV27 with TRBJ1-5, with D tentatively TRBD1 (5 bases). The CDR3 has 13 residues. Germline V gene sequence: CDR1 MNHEY, CDR2 SMNVEV (reference sequence). V lost 5 bases, J lost 7 bases, and 12 bases lay in between.

This sequence joins TRBV7-3 and TRBJ2-2, with TRBD2 matching over 8 bases. CDR1 is SGHTA, CDR2 FQGTGA, per germline. This CDR3 spans 15 amino acids. The V and J ends lost 4 bases and 5 bases, in that order; junction bases with no gene match: 6. Here the CDR3 reads CASSYQTSETGELFF. The CDR3 DNA sequence: TGTGCCAGCAGCTACCAGACTAGCGAAACCGGGGAGCTGTTTTTT. Combining the CDR3 with reference TRBV7-3 and TRBJ2-2 gives the whole variable domain GAGVSQTPSNKVTEKGKYVELRCDPISGHTALYWYRQSLGQGPEFLIYFQGTGAADDSGLPNDRFFAVRPEGSVSTLKIQRTERGDSAVYLCASSYQTSETGELFFGEGSRLTVL.

The rearrangement joins TRBV25-1 to TRBJ2-1; possibly TRBD2 for D (5 bases). The CDR3 has 14 residues. In germline, CDR1 is MGHDK, CDR2 SYGVNS. V was pared by 8 bases and J by 3 bases, with 14 bases between. The CDR3 reads CASVMRVNYNEQFF. In nucleotides, the CDR3 is TGTGCCAGCGTGATGAGGGTTAACTACAATGAGCAGTTCTTC. Using reference TRBV25-1 and TRBJ2-1 for the parts outside the CDR3, the full variable domain is EADIYQTPRYLVIGTGKKITLECSQTMGHDKMYWYQQDPGMELHLIHYSYGVNSTEKGDLSSESTVSRIRTEHFPLTLESARPSHTSQYLCASVMRVNYNEQFFGPGTRLTVL.

V is TRBV5-1 and J is TRBJ1-1, with a weak D call TRBD1 (5 bases). Germline-derived CDR1 and CDR2 are SGHRS and YFSETQ. The CDR3 runs to 13 residues. Trimming removed 5 bases at V and 0 bases at J, with 8 bases between. CDR3: CASRTELNTEAFF. The DNA of the CDR3 is TGCGCCAGCAGGACAGAACTGAACACTGAAGCTTTCTTT.

This clonotype occurred a few times. This chain's CDR3 is CASSEQATSPLHF. CDR3 DNA sequence: TGTGCCAGCAGCGAACAGGCCACCTCACCCCTCCACTTT. V and J are TRBV9 and TRBJ1-6, with a possible D match to TRBD1 (5 bases). The V and J ends lost 3 bases and 10 bases respectively, with 11 bases between them. The CDR3 spans 13 residues. Germline V gene lookup returns CDR1 SGDLS and CDR2 YYNGEE.

J is TRBJ2-3 and V is TRBV12-3 or TRBV12-4; the match to TRBD2 covers 9 bases. V shed 7 bases and J 0 bases; nucleotides not matched to a gene: 17. This CDR3 spans 19 amino acids. CDR3 bases: TGTGCCAGCAACACGGGACTAGCAGGGGGGTATCCTAGCACAGATACGCAGTATTTT. This gives the protein CASNTGLAGGYPSTDTQYF.

This clonotype was counted only a few times. The chain couples TRBV5-1 to TRBJ2-1; D gene uncertain. This CDR3 is built from 15 residues. CDR1 is SGHRS and CDR2 is YFSETQ in the germline V gene. V was pared by 0 bases and J by 8 bases, with 15 bases between. The CDR3 DNA follows: TGCGCCAGCAGCTTGGCCGGGTCCATAGGAGATGAGCAGTTCTTC. This sequence encodes CASSLAGSIGDEQFF.